This T cell receptor (beta chain) was captured by sequencing in a study of cytomegalovirus exposure and HLA in healthy donors. Notes on the study in general: Rare TCR sequences predominated, though certain public TCRs were found in many donors.

CDR1 is ENHRY, CDR2 SYGVKD, per germline. V dropped 10 bases and J dropped 0 bases, with 13 bases sitting between them. The CDR3 runs to 14 residues. Regarding this clone: Its antigen is undetermined.

The PCR had 60 Vbeta and 13 Jbeta primers. The repertoire was sequenced with immunoSEQ multiplex PCR; TCRdb's copy has only in-frame clones and lacks some. The table shows 180,000 or so clones, with about four fifths occurring only once. The chain is built from TRBV10-3 and TRBJ1-5; a possible D gene is TRBD1 (5 bases). The TCR sequence derives from a male donor in good health and CMV-seronegative. The sequencing input was PBMCs. CDR3 sequence: CATSGGYSNQPQHF. Written as DNA, the CDR3 is TGTGCCACCAGCGGGGGATATAGCAATCAGCCCCAGCATTTT.